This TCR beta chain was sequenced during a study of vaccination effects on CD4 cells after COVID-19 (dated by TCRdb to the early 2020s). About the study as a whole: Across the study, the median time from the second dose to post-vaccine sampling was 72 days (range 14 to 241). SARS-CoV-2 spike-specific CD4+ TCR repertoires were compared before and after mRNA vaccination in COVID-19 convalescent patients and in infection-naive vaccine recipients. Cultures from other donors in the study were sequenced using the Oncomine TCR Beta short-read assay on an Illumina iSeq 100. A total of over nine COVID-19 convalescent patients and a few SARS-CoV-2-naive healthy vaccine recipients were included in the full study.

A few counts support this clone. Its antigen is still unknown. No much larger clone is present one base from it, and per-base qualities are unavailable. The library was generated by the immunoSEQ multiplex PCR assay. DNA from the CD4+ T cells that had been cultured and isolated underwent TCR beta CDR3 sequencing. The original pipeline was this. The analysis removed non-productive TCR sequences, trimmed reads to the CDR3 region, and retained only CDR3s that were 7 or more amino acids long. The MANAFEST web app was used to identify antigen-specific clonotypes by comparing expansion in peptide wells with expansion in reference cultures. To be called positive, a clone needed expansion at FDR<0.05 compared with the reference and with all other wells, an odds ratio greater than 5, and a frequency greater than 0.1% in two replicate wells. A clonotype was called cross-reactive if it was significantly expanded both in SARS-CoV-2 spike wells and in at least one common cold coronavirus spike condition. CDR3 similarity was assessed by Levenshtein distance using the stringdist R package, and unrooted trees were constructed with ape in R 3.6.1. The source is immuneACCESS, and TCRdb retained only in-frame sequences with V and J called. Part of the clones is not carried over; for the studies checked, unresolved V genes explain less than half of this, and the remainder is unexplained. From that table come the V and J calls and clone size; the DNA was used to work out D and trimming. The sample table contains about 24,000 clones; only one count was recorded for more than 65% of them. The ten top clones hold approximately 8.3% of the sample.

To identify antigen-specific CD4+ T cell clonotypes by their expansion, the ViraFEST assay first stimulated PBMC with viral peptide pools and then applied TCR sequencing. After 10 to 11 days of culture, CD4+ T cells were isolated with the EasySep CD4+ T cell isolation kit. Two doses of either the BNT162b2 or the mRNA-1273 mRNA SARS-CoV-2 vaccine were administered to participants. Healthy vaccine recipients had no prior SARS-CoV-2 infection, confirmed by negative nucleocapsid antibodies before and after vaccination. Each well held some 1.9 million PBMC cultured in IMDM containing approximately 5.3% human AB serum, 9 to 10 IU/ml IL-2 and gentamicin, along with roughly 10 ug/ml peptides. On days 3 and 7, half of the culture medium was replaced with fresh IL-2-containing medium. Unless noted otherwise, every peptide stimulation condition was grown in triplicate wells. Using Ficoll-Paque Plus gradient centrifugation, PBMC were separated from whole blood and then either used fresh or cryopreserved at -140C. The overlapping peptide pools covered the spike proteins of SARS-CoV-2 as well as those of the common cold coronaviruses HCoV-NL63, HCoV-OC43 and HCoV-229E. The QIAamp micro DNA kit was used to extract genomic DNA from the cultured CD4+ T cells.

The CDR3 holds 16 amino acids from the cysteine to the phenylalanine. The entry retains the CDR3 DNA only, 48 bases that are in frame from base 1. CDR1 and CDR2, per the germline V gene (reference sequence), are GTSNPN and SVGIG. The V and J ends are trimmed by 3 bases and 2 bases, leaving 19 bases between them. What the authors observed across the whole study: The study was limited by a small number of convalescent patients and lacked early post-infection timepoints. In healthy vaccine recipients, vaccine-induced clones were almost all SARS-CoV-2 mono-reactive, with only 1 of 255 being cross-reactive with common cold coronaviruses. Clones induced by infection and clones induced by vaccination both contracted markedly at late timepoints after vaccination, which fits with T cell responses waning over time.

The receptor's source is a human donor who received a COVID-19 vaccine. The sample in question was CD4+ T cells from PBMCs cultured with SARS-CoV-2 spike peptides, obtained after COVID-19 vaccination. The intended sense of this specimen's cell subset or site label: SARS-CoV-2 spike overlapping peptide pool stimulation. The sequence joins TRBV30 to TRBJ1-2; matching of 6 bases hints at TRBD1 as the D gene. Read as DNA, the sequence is TGTGCCTGGAGCCACGAGGGGGAGGCGGAAAACTATGGCTACACCTTC. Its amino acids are CAWSHEGEAENYGYTF.